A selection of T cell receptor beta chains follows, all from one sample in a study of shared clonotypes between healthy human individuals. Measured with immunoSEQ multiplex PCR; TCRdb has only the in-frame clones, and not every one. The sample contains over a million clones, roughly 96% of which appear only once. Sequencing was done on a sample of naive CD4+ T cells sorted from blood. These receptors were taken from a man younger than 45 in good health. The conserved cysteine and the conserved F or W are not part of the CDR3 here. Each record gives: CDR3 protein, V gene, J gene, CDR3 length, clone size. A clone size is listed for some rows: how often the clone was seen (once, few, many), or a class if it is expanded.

ASSLALGRTDTQY	TRBV5-5	TRBJ2-3	13	-
ASSSQGDQPQH	TRBV7-9	TRBJ1-5	11	-
ASSQTSGRYEQY	TRBV6-6	TRBJ2-7	12	-
ASSMDGTGTYEQY	TRBV27	TRBJ2-7	13	-
STRGASGTEAF	TRBV29-1	TRBJ1-1	11	-
ASSYSTNGNTIY	TRBV6-5	TRBJ1-3	12	-
ASSPRDPHNNNEQF	TRBV18	TRBJ2-1	14	-
AISDPRTTYEQY	TRBV10-3	TRBJ2-7	12	-
ASSQVVSGEAGIY	TRBV4-1	TRBJ1-3	13	-
ASSLVGGARTDTQY	TRBV7-2	TRBJ2-3	14	-
ASSLSIGNTEAF	TRBV5-5	TRBJ1-1	12	-
ASSELGESETQY	TRBV6-1	TRBJ2-5	12	-
ASSLEDSRDGYT	TRBV5-1	TRBJ1-2	12	-
ASSLKDISNEQF	TRBV4-1	TRBJ2-1	12	-
ASSPGARSTEAF	TRBV10-1	TRBJ1-1	12	-
ASSTRTSGTSTDTQY	TRBV5-4	TRBJ2-3	15	-
ASSQAAGQYTEAF	TRBV7-9	TRBJ1-1	13	-
ASSFRPATEQF	TRBV7-3	TRBJ2-1	11	-
ASSLTPKSADTQY	TRBV7-7	TRBJ2-3	13	once
ASSPRLVYPGELF	TRBV7-2	TRBJ2-2	13	-
ASSQGQGYT	TRBV6-5	TRBJ1-2	9	-
ASSVMTNTDTQY	TRBV9	TRBJ2-3	12	-
ASSPDGWAPGELF	TRBV7-9	TRBJ2-2	13	-
ASTTIGRESPGELF	TRBV27	TRBJ2-2	14	-
ASSIPPSWGRVGANVLT	TRBV19	TRBJ2-6	17	-
ASSSRDRGLYEQY	TRBV27	TRBJ2-7	13	-
ASSFSGMNTEAF	TRBV7-9	TRBJ1-1	12	-
ASSHDTGELF	TRBV5-1	TRBJ2-2	10	-
ASSDNAVSGNTIY	TRBV2	TRBJ1-3	13	-
ASSPKQTVPYGYT	TRBV18	TRBJ1-2	13	-
ASNRGGYGYT	TRBV19	TRBJ1-2	10	-
ASSELGGKTYEQY	TRBV2	TRBJ2-7	13	-
ASSLAVSSEAF	TRBV5-1	TRBJ1-1	11	-
ASSLQGTATGDTQY	TRBV7-3	TRBJ2-3	14	-
ASSYDRYPWNEQF	TRBV6-6	TRBJ2-1	13	-
ASSIQAGGPGETQY	TRBV19	TRBJ2-5	14	-
ASRRDRGAYEQY	TRBV28	TRBJ2-7	12	-
ASSYRAGGPIGELF	TRBV27	TRBJ2-2	14	-
AISEQASTDTQY	TRBV10-3	TRBJ2-3	12	-
SAPRLGEQF	TRBV20-1	TRBJ2-1	9	-
ASSLVGTEAF	TRBV28	TRBJ1-1	10	-
ASRGEVGNTEAF	TRBV5-1	TRBJ1-1	12	-
ASSAGLAHGYEQF	TRBV5-4	TRBJ2-1	13	-
ASSPMDNEQF	TRBV18	TRBJ2-1	10	-
ASSPQVVGLAKNIQY	TRBV18	TRBJ2-4	15	-
ASSLLGARRELF	TRBV28	TRBJ2-2	12	-
ASSLGVGASTDTQY	TRBV7-6	TRBJ2-3	14	-
ASSFQWGISYEQY	TRBV5-1	TRBJ2-7	13	-
ASSPQDSTTGELF	TRBV5-1	TRBJ2-2	13	-
ASSTRGTGARETQY	TRBV19	TRBJ2-5	14	-
ASRPGLAGPNTGELF	TRBV11-2	TRBJ2-2	15	-
ASSLDGETQY	TRBV28	TRBJ2-5	10	-
ASSSGLGAIPYEQY	TRBV11-2	TRBJ2-7	14	-
ATSRGGPGAGDRYEQY	TRBV15	TRBJ2-7	16	-
ASSLDTGMAYEQY	TRBV11-2	TRBJ2-7	13	-
ASSATGALGKNIQY	TRBV2	TRBJ2-4	14	-